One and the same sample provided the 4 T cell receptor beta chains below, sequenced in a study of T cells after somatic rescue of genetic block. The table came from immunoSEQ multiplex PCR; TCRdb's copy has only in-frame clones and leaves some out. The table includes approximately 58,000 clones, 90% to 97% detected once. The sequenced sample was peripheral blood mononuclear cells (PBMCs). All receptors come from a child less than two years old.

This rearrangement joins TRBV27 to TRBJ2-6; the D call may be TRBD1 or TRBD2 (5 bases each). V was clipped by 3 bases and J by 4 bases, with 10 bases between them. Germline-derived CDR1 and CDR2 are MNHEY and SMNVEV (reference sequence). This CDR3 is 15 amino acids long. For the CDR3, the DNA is TGTGCCAGCAGTTTCGAGGGGCCGGGGGCCAACGTCCTGACTTTC. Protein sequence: CASSFEGPGANVLTF.

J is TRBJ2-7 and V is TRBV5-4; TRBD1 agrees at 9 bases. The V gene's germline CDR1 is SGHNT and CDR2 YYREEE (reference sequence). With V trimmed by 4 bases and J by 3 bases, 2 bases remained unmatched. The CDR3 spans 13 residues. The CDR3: CASSPTGGYEQYF. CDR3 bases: TGTGCCAGCAGCCCGACAGGGGGCTACGAGCAGTACTTC.

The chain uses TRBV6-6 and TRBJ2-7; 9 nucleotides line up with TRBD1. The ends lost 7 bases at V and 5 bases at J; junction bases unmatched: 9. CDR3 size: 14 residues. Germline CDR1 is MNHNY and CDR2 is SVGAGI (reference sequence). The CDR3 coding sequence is TGTGCCAGCAATTCCCCCGACAGGGGGGACGAGCAGTACTTC. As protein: CASNSPDRGDEQYF.

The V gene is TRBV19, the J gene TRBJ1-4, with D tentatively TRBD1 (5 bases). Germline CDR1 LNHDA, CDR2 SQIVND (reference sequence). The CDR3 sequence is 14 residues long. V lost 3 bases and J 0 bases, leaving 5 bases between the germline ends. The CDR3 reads CASSMGATNEKLFF. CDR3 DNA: TGTGCCAGTAGTATGGGGGCAACTAATGAAAAACTGTTTTTT.